The 5 T cell receptor beta chains listed next were all sequenced from one sample in a study of cytomegalovirus exposure and HLA in healthy donors. Using immunoSEQ multiplex PCR, the repertoire was profiled, and TCRdb retains in-frame clones only, with some absent. The data show 130,000 to 150,000 clones, around 88% seen once. The sequencing input was PBMCs. The receptors were gathered from a woman under 30 in good health and CMV-seropositive.

This chain uses TRBV5-1 with TRBJ2-3; D unresolved. Germline CDR1 is SGHRS and CDR2 is YFSETQ. Trimming removed 5 bases at V and 4 bases at J, with 23 bases between. CDR3 length: 17 amino acids. The CDR3 loop reads CASRASNVLVLADTQYF. The CDR3 nucleotides read TGCGCCAGCAGGGCCTCAAACGTGCTAGTCCTAGCAGATACGCAGTATTTT.

The genes are TRBV5-1 and TRBJ2-1, with D tentatively TRBD2 (5 bases). From germline, CDR1 is SGHRS and CDR2 YFSETQ. This CDR3 is 13 amino acids long. The ends were cut back, 2 bases at V and 5 bases at J, with 8 bases in the middle. Here the CDR3 reads CASSFSVDNEQFF. The CDR3 bases are TGCGCCAGCAGCTTTAGCGTTGACAATGAGCAGTTCTTC.

The chain uses TRBV2 and TRBJ1-1, with TRBD1 identical over 8 bases. The CDR3 runs 14 residues. The germline gives CDR1 SNHLY, CDR2 FYNNEI. J lost 8 bases, V lost 8 bases, and 13 bases had no gene match. CDR3 bases: TGTGCCAGCCCGACTAGAGGACAGGGCGGAGAAGCTTTCTTT. Translating gives CASPTRGQGGEAFF.

The chain couples TRBV27 to TRBJ2-7; TRBD2 matches 10 bases. CDR1 is MNHEY and CDR2 is SMNVEV in the germline V gene (reference sequence). The length of the CDR3 is 14 residues. J was trimmed by 4 bases and V by 6 bases; bases with no gene match: 6. Here the CDR3 reads CASSPGLAEYEQYF. The CDR3 region has the DNA TGTGCCAGCAGCCCTGGACTAGCGGAATACGAGCAGTACTTC.

This chain joins TRBV5-1 and TRBJ2-1, with 16 bases matching TRBD2. The V gene end was trimmed by 4 bases and the J gene end by 4 bases; junction bases not matched to a gene: 5. Germline assignment: CDR1 SGHRS and CDR2 YFSETQ. The CDR3 consists of 17 residues. The CDR3 bases are TGCGCCAGCAGCGGGGGGACTAGCGGGAGGGGTTACAATGAGCAGTTCTTC. It is translated as CASSGGTSGRGYNEQFF. Together with reference TRBV5-1 and TRBJ2-1, the CDR3 gives the full variable domain: KAGVTQTPRYLIKTRGQQVTLSCSPISGHRSVSWYQQTPGQGLQFLFEYFSETQRNKGNFPGRFSGRQFSNSRSEMNVSTLELGDSALYLCASSGGTSGRGYNEQFFGPGTRLTVL.